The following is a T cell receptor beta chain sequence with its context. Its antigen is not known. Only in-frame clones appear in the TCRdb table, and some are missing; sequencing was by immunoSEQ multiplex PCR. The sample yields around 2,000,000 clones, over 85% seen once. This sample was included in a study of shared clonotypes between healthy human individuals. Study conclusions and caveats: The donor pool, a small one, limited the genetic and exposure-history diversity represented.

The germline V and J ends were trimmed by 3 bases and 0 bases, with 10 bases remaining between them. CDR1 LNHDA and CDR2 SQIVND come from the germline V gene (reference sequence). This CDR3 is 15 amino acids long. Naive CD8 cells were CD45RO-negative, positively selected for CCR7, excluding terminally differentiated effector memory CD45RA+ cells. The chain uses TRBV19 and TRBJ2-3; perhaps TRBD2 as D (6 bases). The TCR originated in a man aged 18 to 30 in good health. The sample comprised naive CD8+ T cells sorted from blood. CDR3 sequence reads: CASSIDSGSTDTQYF. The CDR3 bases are TGTGCCAGTAGTATTGACAGCGGGAGCACAGATACGCAGTATTTT.